This T cell receptor (beta chain) came from a study of OX40 agonist ivuxolimab in advanced cancers. Study-wide points: Determination of antigen specificity was not performed for the expanded peripheral T cells.

Only in-frame clones appear in the TCRdb table, and some are missing; sequencing was by immunoSEQ multiplex PCR. The table lists more than 35,000 clones, 60% to 85% of them singletons. This clone was seen a few times. Its target is not known. This receptor was identified in an adult with an advanced solid tumor such as melanoma, head and neck, liver or kidney cancer. Material: CD4+ or CD8+ T cells sorted from blood, obtained in a trial of the OX40 agonist ivuxolimab.

The DNA for the CDR3 is TGTGCCAGCAGCACAGGGGGGAAGTTTGGCTACACCTTC. It is translated as CASSTGGKFGYTF. The V and J genes are TRBV28 and TRBJ1-2, with 8 bases that match TRBD1. The length of the CDR3 is 13 residues. From germline, CDR1 is MDHEN and CDR2 SYDVKM. The ends lost 6 bases at V and 7 bases at J; junction bases unmatched: 7.